Sequencing of this T cell receptor beta chain was carried out in a study of cytomegalovirus exposure and HLA in healthy donors. Vbeta (60) and Jbeta (13) primers were used in the PCR. Generated by immunoSEQ multiplex PCR, the TCRdb table keeps only in-frame clones and is missing some. The table includes 200,000 to 250,000 clones, approximately 80% detected once. The germline V gene has CDR1 SEHNR and CDR2 FQNEAQ (reference sequence). V dropped 5 bases and J dropped 5 bases, with 15 bases sitting between them. The CDR3 is made up of 14 amino acids. This chain links TRBV7-9 with TRBJ2-5, with D uncertain. Sequenced input: PBMCs. This TCR was sampled from a boy younger than 10 in good health and CMV-seronegative. CDR3 DNA sequence: TGTGCCAGCAGCCCCGAAGGTCAACAGGAGACCCAGTACTTC. Translated: CASSPEGQQETQYF.